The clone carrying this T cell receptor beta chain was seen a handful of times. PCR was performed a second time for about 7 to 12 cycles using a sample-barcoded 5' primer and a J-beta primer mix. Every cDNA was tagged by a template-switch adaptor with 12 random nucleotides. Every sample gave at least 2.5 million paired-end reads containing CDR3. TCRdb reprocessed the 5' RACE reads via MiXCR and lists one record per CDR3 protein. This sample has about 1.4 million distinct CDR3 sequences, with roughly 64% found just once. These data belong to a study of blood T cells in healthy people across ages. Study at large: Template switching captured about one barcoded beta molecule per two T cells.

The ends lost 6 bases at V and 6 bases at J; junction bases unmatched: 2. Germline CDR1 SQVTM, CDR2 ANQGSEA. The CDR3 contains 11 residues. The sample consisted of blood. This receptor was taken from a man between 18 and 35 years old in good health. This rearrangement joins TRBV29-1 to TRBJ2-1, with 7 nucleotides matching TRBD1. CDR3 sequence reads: CSVDRSNEQFF. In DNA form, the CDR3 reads TGCAGCGTGGACAGGAGCAATGAGCAGTTCTTC.